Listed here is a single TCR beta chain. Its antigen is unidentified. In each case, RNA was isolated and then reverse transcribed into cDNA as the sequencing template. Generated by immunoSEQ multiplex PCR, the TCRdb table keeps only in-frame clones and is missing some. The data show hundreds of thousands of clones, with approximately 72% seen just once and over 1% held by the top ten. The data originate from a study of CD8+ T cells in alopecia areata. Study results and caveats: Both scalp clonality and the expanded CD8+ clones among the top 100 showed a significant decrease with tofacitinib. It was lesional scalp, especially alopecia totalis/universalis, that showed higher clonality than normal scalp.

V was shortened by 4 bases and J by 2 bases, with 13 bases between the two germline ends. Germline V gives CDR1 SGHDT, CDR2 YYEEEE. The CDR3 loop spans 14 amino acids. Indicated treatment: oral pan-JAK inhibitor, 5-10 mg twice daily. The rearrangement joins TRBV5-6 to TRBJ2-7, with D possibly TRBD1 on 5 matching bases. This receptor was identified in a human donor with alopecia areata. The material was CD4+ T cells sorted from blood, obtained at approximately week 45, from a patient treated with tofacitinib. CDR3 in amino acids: CASSVGQGAYEQYF. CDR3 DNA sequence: TGTGCCAGCAGCGTCGGACAAGGCGCCTACGAGCAGTACTTC.